This TCR beta chain derives from a study of T-cell memory formation after mild COVID-19. Overall study context: Most TCR clusters belonged to a single donor.

This clonotype was seen only a few times. Its target is unknown. V was cut by 3 bases and J by 5 bases, with 7 bases left in between. The CDR3 is 12 residues long. The V gene's germline CDR1 is MGHRA and CDR2 YSYEKL. Overall study results and limits: Most CD4+ clones that shrank were in CM and EM, while CD8+ ones turned up in EMRA.

MiXCR was run by TCRdb on the 5' RACE reads, yielding one entry per CDR3 protein. The top ten hold around 12% of the sample, which has some 440,000 distinct CDR3 sequences, approximately 23% seen once. This TCR was recovered from an adult woman who had mild COVID-19 (a few samples of this study predate the infection). Cell type and time point are not known. Sample: PBMCs or a T cell subset sorted from them (not recorded which). The chain combines TRBV4-1 with TRBJ1-1; D is unclear. CDR3 region: CASSHMGTEAFF. The DNA of the CDR3 is TGCGCCAGCAGCCACATGGGGACTGAAGCTTTCTTT.